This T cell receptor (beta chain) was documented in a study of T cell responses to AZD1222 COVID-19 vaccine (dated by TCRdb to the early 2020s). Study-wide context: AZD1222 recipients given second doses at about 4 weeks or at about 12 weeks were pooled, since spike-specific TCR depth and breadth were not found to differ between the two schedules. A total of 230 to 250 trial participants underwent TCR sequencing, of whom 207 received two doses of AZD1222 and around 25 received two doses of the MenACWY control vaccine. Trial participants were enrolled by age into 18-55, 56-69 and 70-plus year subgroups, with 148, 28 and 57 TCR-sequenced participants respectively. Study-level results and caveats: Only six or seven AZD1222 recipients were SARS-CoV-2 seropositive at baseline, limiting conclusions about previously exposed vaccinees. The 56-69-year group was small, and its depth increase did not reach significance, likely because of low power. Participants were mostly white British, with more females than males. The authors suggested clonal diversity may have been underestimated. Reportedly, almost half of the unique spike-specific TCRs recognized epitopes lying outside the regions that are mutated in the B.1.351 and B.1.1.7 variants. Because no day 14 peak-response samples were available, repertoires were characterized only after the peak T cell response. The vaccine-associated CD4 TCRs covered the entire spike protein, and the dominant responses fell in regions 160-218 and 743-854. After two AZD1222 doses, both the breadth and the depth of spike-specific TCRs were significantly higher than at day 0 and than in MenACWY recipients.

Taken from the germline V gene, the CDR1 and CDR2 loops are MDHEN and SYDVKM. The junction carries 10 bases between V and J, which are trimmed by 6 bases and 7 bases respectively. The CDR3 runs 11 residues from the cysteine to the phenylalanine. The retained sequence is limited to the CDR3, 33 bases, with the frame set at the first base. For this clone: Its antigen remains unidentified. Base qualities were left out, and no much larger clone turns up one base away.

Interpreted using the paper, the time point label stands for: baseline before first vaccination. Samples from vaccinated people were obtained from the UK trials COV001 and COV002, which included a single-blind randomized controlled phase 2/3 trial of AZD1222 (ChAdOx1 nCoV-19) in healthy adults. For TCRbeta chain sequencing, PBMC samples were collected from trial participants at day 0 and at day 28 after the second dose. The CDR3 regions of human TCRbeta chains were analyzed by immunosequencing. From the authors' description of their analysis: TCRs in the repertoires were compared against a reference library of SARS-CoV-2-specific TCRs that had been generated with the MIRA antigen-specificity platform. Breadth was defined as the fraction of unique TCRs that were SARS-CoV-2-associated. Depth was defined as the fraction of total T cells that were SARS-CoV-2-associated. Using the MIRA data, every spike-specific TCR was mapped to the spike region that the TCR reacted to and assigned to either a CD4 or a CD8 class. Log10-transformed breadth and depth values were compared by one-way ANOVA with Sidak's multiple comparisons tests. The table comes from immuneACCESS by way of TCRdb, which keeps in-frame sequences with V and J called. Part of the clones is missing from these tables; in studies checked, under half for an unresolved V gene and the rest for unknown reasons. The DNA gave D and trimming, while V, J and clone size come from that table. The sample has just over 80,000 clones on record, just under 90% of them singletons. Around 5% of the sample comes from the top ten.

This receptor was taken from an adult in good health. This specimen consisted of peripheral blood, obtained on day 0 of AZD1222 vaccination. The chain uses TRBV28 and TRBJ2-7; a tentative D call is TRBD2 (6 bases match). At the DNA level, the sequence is TGTGCCAGCAGCCCCCGGGAGGAGCAGTACTTC. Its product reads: CASSPREEQYF.